Below, 22 T cell receptor beta chains from the same sample are listed, as sequenced in a study of CD4 T cells in relation to SARS-CoV-2 and coronaviruses. CD4+ T cells from unexposed donors were obtained before the COVID-19 pandemic (2011-2018). The cells were cultured for about ten days before CD4+ T cells were isolated. Antigens of these TCRs are unknown. Generated by immunoSEQ multiplex PCR, the TCRdb table keeps only in-frame clones and is missing some. The sample includes some 19,000 clones, about 80% of them seen just once. Sequenced input: CD4+ T cells from PBMCs, cultured in vitro. The receptors come from a human donor in good health.

CDR3 DNA sequence: TGCAGTGCAATAATACAAGAGACCCAGTACTTC. Its protein product is CSAIIQETQYF. The chain has TRBV20-1 and TRBJ2-5; D is uncertain. Trimming pared 6 bases from V and 2 bases from J, leaving 7 bases between. Germline-derived CDR1 and CDR2 are DFQATT and SNEGSKA (reference sequence). The CDR3 totals 11 residues.

Notes on this clone: Compared with germline, one end of the junction differs, possibly owing to a read error. This sequence joins TRBV19 and TRBJ2-3; D unclear. The CDR3 runs to 9 residues. CDR1 and CDR2 from the germline V gene are LNHDA and SQIVND (reference sequence). As DNA, the CDR3 is TGTGCCAGTAATTACGGACCACGTTTT. This sequence encodes CASNYGPRF.

This clone appeared a few times. CDR3 DNA sequence: TGTGCCAGCAGGACAGGGTTGTCTGGAAACACCATATATTTT. It codes for CASRTGLSGNTIYF. This rearrangement joins TRBV6-5 to TRBJ1-3, with 7 bases that match TRBD1. The CDR3 is 14 amino acids. Germline CDR1 reads MNHEY; CDR2 reads SVGAGI. V was pared by 6 bases and J by 1 base, with 3 bases of the junction left unmatched.

On this clone itself: The germline gene is not matched at one end of the junction; a read error may be the cause. The CDR3 nucleotides read TGTGCCAGCAGTGGCGGGACAGCCTCCAACGAGCAGTACTTC. Amino acid sequence: CASSGGTASNEQYF. The V and J genes are TRBV28 and TRBJ2-7; D perhaps matches TRBD1 (7 bases). The CDR3 has 14 residues. The germline V gene encodes CDR1 MDHEN and CDR2 SYDVKM.

This clone was counted only a few times. The chain recombines TRBV19 with TRBJ1-6, with 7 bases lining up with TRBD1. The V gene end was trimmed by 5 bases and the J gene end by 7 bases; junction bases not matched to a gene: 2. In germline, CDR1 is LNHDA, CDR2 SQIVND (reference sequence). CDR3 length equals 13 residues. CDR3 bases: TGTGCCAGTAGTCGGGACAGCAATTCACCCCTCCACTTT. Its translation is CASSRDSNSPLHF.

This rearrangement joins TRBV5-4 to TRBJ2-5; D may be TRBD1 or TRBD2 (6 bases each). The germline V gene encodes CDR1 SGHNT and CDR2 YYREEE (reference sequence). V lost 0 bases and J lost 5, with 14 bases in between. The CDR3 contains 15 residues. The DNA for the CDR3 is TGTGCCAGCAGCTTGGCCGTCGGGGGCACGGAGACCCAGTACTTC. It is translated as CASSLAVGGTETQYF.

This clone appeared a few times. The rearrangement links TRBV28 to TRBJ2-4; 9 bases map to TRBD2. The V and J ends lost 5 bases and 0 bases, in that order; junction bases with no gene match: 5. Germline-derived CDR1 and CDR2 are MDHEN and SYDVKM. The CDR3 sequence is 16 residues long. The CDR3 reads CASSPSLAGAKNIQYF. The CDR3 DNA sequence: TGTGCCAGCAGTCCCTCACTAGCGGGAGCCAAAAACATTCAGTACTTC.

The rearrangement links TRBV6-2 or TRBV6-3 to TRBJ2-1; tentative D call: TRBD2 (6 bases). In germline, CDR1 is MNHEY, CDR2 SVGEGT. This CDR3 has 14 residues. Trimming took 3 bases from V and 2 from J, leaving 8 bases between them. In DNA form, the CDR3 reads TGTGCCAGCAGTTATGGAGGGGCCTACAATGAGCAGTTCTTC. Translating it yields CASSYGGAYNEQFF.

CDR3 sequence (DNA): TGTGCCAGCAGCTTGTCGTGGCGAACCTCCTACAATGAGCAGTTCTTC. Translating gives CASSLSWRTSYNEQFF. V usage is TRBV5-4 and J usage is TRBJ2-1; D ambiguous. CDR1 and CDR2 (germline): SGHNT, YYREEE (reference sequence). The CDR3 is 16 residues long. Trimming removed 1 base at V and 0 bases at J, with 11 bases between.

This rearrangement joins TRBV2 to TRBJ2-7; TRBD2 might be the D (6 bases). Trimming removed 3 bases at V and 2 bases at J, with 11 bases between. Germline V gene data show CDR1 as SNHLY and CDR2 as FYNNEI. The CDR3 runs to 14 residues. The CDR3 spells CASSDLGGAYEQYF. The CDR3 DNA follows: TGTGCCAGCAGTGATCTGGGGGGAGCCTACGAGCAGTACTTC.

This chain links TRBV5-4 with TRBJ1-1; no clear D gene. CDR3 size: 12 residues. Germline V gene data show CDR1 as SGHNT and CDR2 as YYREEE (reference sequence). Trimming left V 0 bases short and J 7 bases short, with 7 bases between. DNA for the CDR3: TGTGCCAGCAGCTTGGCCCAGGATGAAGCTTTCTTT. Its protein is CASSLAQDEAFF.

The chain joins TRBV19 to TRBJ1-5; D possibly corresponds to TRBD1 (6 bases). The CDR3 runs 14 residues. The germline gives CDR1 LNHDA, CDR2 SQIVND (reference sequence). V lost 5 bases to trimming and J lost 7 bases, with 15 bases between them. The CDR3 protein is CASSSSTGYQPQHF. CDR3 coding DNA: TGTGCCAGTAGTTCCTCAACAGGGTACCAGCCCCAGCATTTT.

The chain is built from TRBV6-1 and TRBJ1-5, with D tentatively TRBD1 (5 bases). Germline V gene sequence: CDR1 MNHNS, CDR2 SASEGT. With 2 bases removed from V and 9 bases from J, the gap between germline ends came to 17 bases. The length of the CDR3 is 15 residues. The CDR3 sequence: CASSESPRGDRPQHF. The DNA of the CDR3 is TGTGCCAGCAGTGAAAGCCCGCGGGGCGATCGGCCCCAGCATTTT.

The CDR3 protein is CASSFARTSGANVLTF. CDR3 nucleotide sequence: TGTGCCAGCAGTTTCGCCCGGACGTCTGGGGCCAACGTCCTGACTTTC. This chain uses TRBV28 with TRBJ2-6; D is uncertain. The V gene's germline CDR1 is MDHEN and CDR2 SYDVKM. The CDR3 is made up of 16 amino acids. V dropped 3 bases and J dropped 1 base, with 10 bases sitting between them.

The V and J genes are TRBV30 and TRBJ1-2; no firm D call. The CDR3 spans 15 residues. Germline CDR1 is GTSNPN and CDR2 is SVGIG (reference sequence). Trimming took 3 bases from V and 6 from J, leaving 20 bases between them. CDR3 in amino acids: CAWSPLIRGGHGYTF. Written as DNA, the CDR3 is TGTGCCTGGAGCCCTCTTATCCGGGGTGGACATGGCTACACCTTC.

The chain has TRBV4-1 and TRBJ1-5; D gene unclear. The CDR3 is 15 amino acids. Germline CDR1 reads MGHRA; CDR2 reads YSYEKL. V lost 4 bases and J lost 1, with 11 bases in between. The CDR3 spells CASSRLDRSNQPQHF. The DNA for the CDR3 is TGCGCCAGCAGCCGCCTAGATCGGAGCAATCAGCCCCAGCATTTT.

The gene calls are TRBV12-5 and TRBJ1-1; TRBD1 is a possible D gene (6 bases). The CDR3 runs 15 residues. V was shortened by 2 bases and J by 1 base, with 11 bases between the two germline ends. Germline V gene data show CDR1 as LGHNT and CDR2 as FRNRAP. This CDR3 reads CASGLIPDRNTEAFF. CDR3 nucleotides: TGTGCTAGTGGTTTGATCCCGGACAGGAACACTGAAGCTTTCTTT.

The chain uses TRBV18 and TRBJ2-3; TRBD1 agrees at 9 bases. This CDR3 is 16 amino acids long. V gave up 6 bases and J gave up 4 bases; unmatched junction bases: 11. Germline loops: CDR1 KGHSH, CDR2 LQKENI. CDR3 DNA sequence: TGTGCCAGCTCCCGCGGACAGGGGAAGATGGCAGATACGCAGTATTTT. It translates to CASSRGQGKMADTQYF.

This sequence joins TRBV7-7 and TRBJ2-3; no definite D call. The V gene lost 1 base and the J gene lost 2 bases, with 13 bases spanning the gap. Germline V CDR1 and CDR2: SSHAT, FNYEAQ (reference sequence). This CDR3 contains 16 residues. The CDR3 DNA reads TGTGCCAGCAGCTTAGGTGGTTCTCCGAACACAGATACGCAGTATTTT. Protein sequence: CASSLGGSPNTDTQYF.

The J gene is TRBJ2-3, the V gene TRBV3-1 (or the pseudogene TRBV3-2); D perhaps matches TRBD2 (5 bases). V was clipped by 1 base and J by 5 bases, with 13 bases between them. The germline gives CDR1 LGHDT, CDR2 YNNKEL (reference sequence). There are 15 residues in the CDR3. CDR3 region: CASSQVIVGVDTQYF. The CDR3 coding sequence is TGTGCCAGCAGCCAAGTAATTGTGGGAGTAGATACGCAGTATTTT.

The V and J genes are TRBV19 and TRBJ1-1, with D uncertain. V was pared by 3 bases and J by 2 bases, with 10 bases between. The CDR3 contains 14 residues. Germline V gene data show CDR1 as LNHDA and CDR2 as SQIVND (reference sequence). In DNA, the CDR3 is TGTGCCAGTAGTATTTCGTCAGGAAACACTGAAGCTTTCTTT. Translating it yields CASSISSGNTEAFF. The full variable domain, rest sourced from reference TRBV19 and TRBJ1-1, is DGGITQSPKYLFRKEGQNVTLSCEQNLNHDAMYWYRQDPGQGLRLIYYSQIVNDFQKGDIAEGYSVSREKKESFPLTVTSAQKNPTAFYLCASSISSGNTEAFFGQGTRLTVV.

CDR3 region: CASSLGQRIRSGANVLTF. The CDR3 DNA sequence: TGCGCCAGCAGCTTGGGGCAGAGAATACGCTCTGGGGCCAACGTCCTGACTTTC. The chain has TRBV5-1 and TRBJ2-6; D ambiguous. CDR1 and CDR2 from the germline V gene are SGHRS and YFSETQ. V lost 0 bases and J lost 0, with 13 bases in between. This CDR3 comprises 18 residues.